The 27 T cell receptor beta chains below all came from one sample that was sequenced in a study of blood T cells in healthy people across ages. A second PCR of 7 to 11 cycles used a sample-barcoded 5' primer and a J-beta primer mix. One entry per CDR3 protein, called by TCRdb with MiXCR from the 5' RACE reads. The repertoire holds around 750,000 distinct CDR3 sequences, with roughly 53% as singletons. The sequencing sample was made of blood. These receptors all come from an elderly man in good health.

This clonotype was counted a few times. The chain is built from TRBV5-1 and TRBJ2-4, with a possible D match to TRBD2 (6 bases). The J call could be wrong; TRBJ2-7 is a better fit for the DNA end. Germline CDR1 SGHRS, CDR2 YFSETQ. There are 14 residues in the CDR3. The CDR3 DNA reads as TGCGCCAGCAGCTTGGCTGCGGGACCCTACGAGCAGTACTTC. Residues: CASSLAAGPYEQYF.

The chain employs TRBV7-2 and TRBJ1-2, with TRBD1 matching 12 bases. The germline V gene has CDR1 SGHTA and CDR2 FQGNSA. V dropped 3 bases and J dropped 4; count of bases not matched to a gene: 9. CDR3 length: 17 amino acids. The CDR3 protein is CASSLRGQGAFVYGYTF. The CDR3 DNA is TGTGCCAGCAGCTTGAGGGGACAGGGGGCGTTCGTCTATGGCTACACCTTC.

The chain has TRBV9 and TRBJ2-5; D possibly corresponds to TRBD1 (6 bases). V was clipped by 0 bases and J by 3 bases, with 12 bases between them. The CDR3 is made up of 15 amino acids. Germline V lookup: CDR1 SGDLS, CDR2 YYNGEE. In nucleotides, the CDR3 is TGTGCCAGCAGCGTAGGGACAGTGATAGAAGAGACCCAGTACTTC. Residues: CASSVGTVIEETQYF.

The J gene is TRBJ2-5, the V gene TRBV7-2; a weak D match, TRBD2 (5 bases). The length of the CDR3 is 14 residues. CDR1 and CDR2 from the germline V gene are SGHTA and FQGNSA. Trimming stripped 0 bases from V and 11 bases from J, with 16 bases between. The DNA for the CDR3 is TGTGCCAGCAGCTTAGCCCCCCTAGCCCATGAGCAGTACTTC. Protein sequence: CASSLAPLAHEQYF.

In its sample, this clonotype was seen once. The rearrangement uses TRBV4-1 and TRBJ2-1; D possibly uses TRBD1 or TRBD2 (5 bases each). The assigned J gene may be wrong: the sequence end matches TRBJ2-7 better. The CDR3 runs to 16 residues. Germline V gene lookup returns CDR1 MGHRA and CDR2 YSYEKL. CDR3 residues: CASSPLGRLLYNEQYF. The CDR3 DNA follows: TGCGCCAGCAGCCCCCTGGGACGACTCCTCTACAATGAGCAGTACTTC.

There are a few counts of this clonotype. The rearrangement links TRBV27 to TRBJ2-4, with a tentative D call TRBD2 (6 bases). Trimming took off 6 bases at V and 8 bases at J, with 11 bases between the two ends. CDR1 is MNHEY and CDR2 is SMNVEV in the germline V gene (reference sequence). This CDR3 has 12 amino acids. CDR3 residues: CASSGGSHIQYF. CDR3 in DNA: TGTGCCAGCAGCGGGGGTTCGCACATTCAGTACTTC.

This clonotype appeared a single time. A much larger clone differs by one base, so this may be a read error. The chain carries TRBV9 and TRBJ2-5; D is undetermined. CDR1 is SGDLS, CDR2 YYNGEE, per germline. Trimming cost V 2 bases and J 1 base, with 12 bases left between them. CDR3 length equals 15 residues. CDR3 nucleotide sequence: TGTGCCAGCAGCGTTGCCGCAGAGGTCCAAGAGACCCAGTACTTC. Protein: CASSVAAEVQETQYF. Variable domain in full (rest from reference TRBV9 and TRBJ2-5): DSGVTQTPKHLITATGQRVTLRCSPRSGDLSVYWYQQSLDQGLQFLIQYYNGEERAKGNILERFSAQQFPDLHSELNLSSLELGDSALYFCASSVAAEVQETQYFGPGTRLLVL.

The chain employs TRBV20-1 and TRBJ2-5, with TRBD1 as a possible D gene (6 bases). V lost 0 bases and J lost 3, with 14 bases in between. Germline loops: CDR1 DFQATT, CDR2 SNEGSKA (reference sequence). The CDR3 runs to 15 residues. The CDR3: CSARDLRRDKETQYF. The CDR3 coding sequence is TGCAGTGCTAGAGATCTGCGCAGGGACAAAGAGACCCAGTACTTC.

This sequence joins TRBV25-1 and TRBJ2-1, with 12 bases identical to TRBD2. Trimming cost V 2 bases and J 5 bases; bases outside gene matches: 4. The CDR3 spans 16 residues. The germline V gene has CDR1 MGHDK and CDR2 SYGVNS. The CDR3 spells CASSEPGLAGHNEQFF. The CDR3 nucleotides are TGTGCCAGCAGTGAACCCGGACTAGCGGGACACAATGAGCAGTTCTTC.

This clonotype was detected a few times. The chain joins TRBV29-1 to TRBJ1-1; 7 positions match TRBD1. Germline CDR1 SQVTM, CDR2 ANQGSEA. The CDR3 totals 13 residues. Unmatched junction bases numbered 4, after V lost 6 bases and J lost 0 bases. Written as DNA, the CDR3 is TGCAGCGTCAACGGACAGGTGAACACTGAAGCTTTCTTT. It specifies CSVNGQVNTEAFF.

CDR3 in amino acids: CASRPEGEEQYF. The CDR3 nucleotides read TGTGCCAGCAGACCGGAGGGAGAGGAGCAGTACTTC. V usage is TRBV6-5 and J usage is TRBJ2-7, with D perhaps TRBD2 (6 bases). Germline V gene lookup returns CDR1 MNHEY and CDR2 SVGAGI. The length of the CDR3 is 12 residues. The germline V and J ends were trimmed by 6 bases and 7 bases, with 13 bases remaining between them.

This clonotype was recorded a few times. The rearrangement links TRBV7-2 to TRBJ2-1; 10 bases are a match to TRBD1. The germline gives CDR1 SGHTA, CDR2 FQGNSA. This CDR3 spans 15 amino acids. The V gene end was trimmed by 9 bases and the J gene end by 1 base; junction bases not matched to a gene: 6. The CDR3, as DNA: TGTGCCAGTATCCGGGACAGGGGTTCCTACAATGAGCAGTTCTTC. Translated: CASIRDRGSYNEQFF.

V is TRBV7-9 and J is TRBJ2-3; 9 bases align to TRBD2. CDR3 size: 14 residues. The trim removed 10 bases at V and 3 bases at J, leaving 8 bases unmatched. CDR1 and CDR2 (germline): SEHNR, FQNEAQ (reference sequence). This CDR3 is CAMDPAGGTDTQYF. The CDR3 DNA is TGTGCCATGGACCCCGCGGGAGGGACAGATACGCAGTATTTT.

The chain links TRBV27 to TRBJ1-6; TRBD1 is a possible D gene (5 bases). V was trimmed by 0 bases and J by 6 bases, leaving 12 bases between them. CDR1 MNHEY and CDR2 SMNVEV come from the germline V gene (reference sequence). The CDR3 loop spans 16 amino acids. The CDR3, as DNA: TGTGCCAGCAGTTTATCCTCCGGGGCCCCTAATTCACCCCTCCACTTT. It specifies CASSLSSGAPNSPLHF.

This chain connects TRBV7-8 to TRBJ2-5, with 8 bases matching TRBD2. Germline values: CDR1 SGHVS, CDR2 FQNEAQ. V was pared by 3 bases and J by 11 bases, with 11 bases of the junction left unmatched. The CDR3 runs to 14 residues. The CDR3 DNA sequence: TGTGCCAGCAGCTTTTGGGAACTAGCGGAGGAGCAGTACTTC. Protein sequence: CASSFWELAEEQYF. The variable domain in full, completed from reference TRBV7-8 and TRBJ2-5, reads GAGVSQSPRYKVAKRGQDVALRCDPISGHVSLFWYQQALGQGPEFLTYFQNEAQLDKSGLPSDRFFAERPEGSVSTLKIQRTQQEDSAVYLCASSFWELAEEQYFGPGTRLLVL.

This clonotype was seen a handful of times. The V gene is TRBV7-3, the J gene TRBJ1-2; 7 nucleotides line up with TRBD1. Germline lookup yields CDR1 SGHTA and CDR2 FQGTGA. The ends lost 5 bases at V and 8 bases at J; junction bases unmatched: 11. There are 14 residues in the CDR3. In DNA, the CDR3 is TGTGCCAGCAGCCCGGGGACAGCTTTGGCGGGCTACACCTTC. This codes for CASSPGTALAGYTF.

On this clonotype: This likely comes from a read error, as the CDR3 has no conserved phenylalanine or tryptophan at its end. The chain employs TRBV7-2 and TRBJ1-2, with 11 positions matching TRBD1. CDR1 and CDR2 (germline): SGHTA, FQGNSA. The length of the CDR3 is 15 residues. V was pared by 1 base and J by 7 bases, with 5 bases of the junction left unmatched. CDR3 nucleotides: TGTGCCAGCAGCTTAGGCGCCGGGACAGGGGGTGGCTACACCCTC. Its protein product is CASSLGAGTGGGYTL.

The rearrangement joins TRBV5-1 to TRBJ1-2; 7 bases line up with TRBD1. V lost 1 base, J lost 4 bases, and 4 bases stayed unmatched. CDR1 is SGHRS and CDR2 is YFSETQ in the germline V gene. The length of the CDR3 is 14 residues. The CDR3 DNA reads as TGCGCCAGCAGCTTGAGCCGGGACAGCTATGGCTACACCTTC. It translates to CASSLSRDSYGYTF. The full variable domain, in which reference TRBV5-1 and TRBJ1-2 provide the parts outside the CDR3, is KAGVTQTPRYLIKTRGQQVTLSCSPISGHRSVSWYQQTPGQGLQFLFEYFSETQRNKGNFPGRFSGRQFSNSRSEMNVSTLELGDSALYLCASSLSRDSYGYTFGSGTRLTVV.

J is TRBJ2-7 and V is TRBV20-1; no firm D call. This CDR3 has 13 amino acids. V gave up 2 bases and J gave up 2 bases, with 10 bases separating them. The germline V gene has CDR1 DFQATT and CDR2 SNEGSKA (reference sequence). CDR3 loop: CSARQDGAYEQYF. The CDR3 nucleotides are TGCAGTGCTAGACAAGACGGAGCCTACGAGCAGTACTTC.

The CDR3 here is CASSPRVTEAFF. In nucleotides, the CDR3 is TGTGCCAGCAGCCCCAGGGTGACTGAAGCTTTCTTT. The chain recombines TRBV12-3 or TRBV12-4 with TRBJ1-1; tentatively, D is TRBD1 (5 bases). V gave up 6 bases and J gave up 5 bases, with 10 bases separating them. The length of the CDR3 is 12 residues.

V gene TRBV9 combines with J gene TRBJ1-6; 7 bases align to TRBD1. From germline, CDR1 is SGDLS and CDR2 YYNGEE. V trimming: 3 bases; J trimming: 10 bases; junction bases outside the gene matches: 7. This CDR3 has 14 amino acids. CDR3 sequence reads: CASSALGTASPLHF. The CDR3 nucleotides read TGTGCCAGCAGCGCCCTGGGGACAGCATCACCCCTCCACTTT.

This clonotype was counted a few times. The V call is TRBV14, the J call TRBJ2-1, with D uncertain. Germline values: CDR1 SGHDN, CDR2 FVKESK. The CDR3 sequence is 12 residues long. The V and J ends lost 2 bases and 9 bases respectively, with 8 bases between them. CDR3 in DNA: TGTGCCAGCAGCCAATCTTTTGGTGAGCAGTTCTTC. It yields the protein CASSQSFGEQFF.

This clonotype was recorded many times. This chain connects TRBV20-1 to TRBJ1-2; D is unclear. V dropped 6 bases and J dropped 6 bases, with 23 bases sitting between them. Germline CDR1 DFQATT, CDR2 SNEGSKA (reference sequence). There are 15 residues in the CDR3. The CDR3 DNA reads TGCAGTGCCATACCTCAGAGGTGGGATAGGGATGGCTACACCTTC. Encoded protein: CSAIPQRWDRDGYTF.

The rearrangement uses TRBV15 and TRBJ2-5; D remains unclear. The germline V and J ends were trimmed by 3 bases and 1 base, with 6 bases remaining between them. CDR1 is LNHNV, CDR2 YYDKDF, per germline (reference sequence). CDR3 length equals 13 residues. CDR3 coding DNA: TGTGCCACCAGCAGGACTGCCCAAGAGACCCAGTACTTC. It yields the protein CATSRTAQETQYF.

This clonotype appeared a few times. CDR3 DNA sequence: TGTGCCAGCCGACCACAGGGGTCGCTTCGCGAGCAGTACTTC. Translating gives CASRPQGSLREQYF. This chain connects TRBV5-5 to TRBJ2-5; 7 bases are a match to TRBD1. The J call is uncertain, as TRBJ2-7 better fits the DNA end. The CDR3 contains 14 residues. Looked up from germline, CDR1 is SGHKS and CDR2 is YYEKEE (reference sequence).

The chain has TRBV7-2 and TRBJ2-5, with 7 bases identical to TRBD2. In germline, CDR1 is SGHTA, CDR2 FQGNSA. With 5 bases clipped from V and 5 bases from J, the junction kept 14 bases outside the gene matches. The CDR3 runs to 16 residues. The CDR3 protein is CASSPWTSGSYETQYF. Written as DNA, the CDR3 is TGTGCCAGCAGCCCTTGGACTAGTGGGAGTTATGAGACCCAGTACTTC.

This clonotype has just one count. The chain is built from TRBV6-1 and TRBJ2-3; 9 bases fit TRBD2. CDR3 size: 15 residues. Per the germline V gene, CDR1 is MNHNS and CDR2 is SASEGT. V dropped 6 bases and J dropped 6; count of bases not matched to a gene: 10. This CDR3 reads CASSRLADLRDTQYF. Written as DNA, the CDR3 is TGTGCCAGCAGCCGACTAGCGGACCTCAGGGATACGCAGTATTTT.